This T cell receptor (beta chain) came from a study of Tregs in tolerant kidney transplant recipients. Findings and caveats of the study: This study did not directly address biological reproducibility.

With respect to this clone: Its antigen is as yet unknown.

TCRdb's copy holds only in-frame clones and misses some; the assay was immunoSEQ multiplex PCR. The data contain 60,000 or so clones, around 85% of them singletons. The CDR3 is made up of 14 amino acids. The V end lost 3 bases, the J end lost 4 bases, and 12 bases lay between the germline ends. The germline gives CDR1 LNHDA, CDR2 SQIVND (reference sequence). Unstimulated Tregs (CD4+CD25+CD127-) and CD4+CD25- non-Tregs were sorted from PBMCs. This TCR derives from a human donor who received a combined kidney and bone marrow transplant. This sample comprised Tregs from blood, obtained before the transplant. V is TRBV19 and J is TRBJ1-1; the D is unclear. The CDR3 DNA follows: TGTGCCAGTAGTATGGTGGGAAGTGGCACTGAAGCTTTCTTT. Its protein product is CASSMVGSGTEAFF. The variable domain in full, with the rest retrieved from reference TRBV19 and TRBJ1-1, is DGGITQSPKYLFRKEGQNVTLSCEQNLNHDAMYWYRQDPGQGLRLIYYSQIVNDFQKGDIAEGYSVSREKKESFPLTVTSAQKNPTAFYLCASSMVGSGTEAFFGQGTRLTVV.